Below are 15 T cell receptor beta chains sequenced from a single sample in a study of blood T cell repertoires in COVID-19. TCRdb keeps only in-frame clones here, not all; method: immunoSEQ multiplex PCR. The table lists around 63,000 clones, just under 75% of them singletons. Sequenced: peripheral blood. The receptor source for this set is an older woman with COVID-19, enrolled during active disease.

The chain joins TRBV7-2 to TRBJ2-3; the D is unclear. This CDR3 is built from 15 residues. V shed 6 bases and J shed 4 bases, with 17 bases lying between them. Germline lookup yields CDR1 SGHTA and CDR2 FQGNSA. DNA of the CDR3: TGTGCCAGCAGTTCTAACTTGAGCCCCTCAGATACGCAGTATTTT. Amino acids: CASSSNLSPSDTQYF.

This sequence joins TRBV5-1 and TRBJ1-4, with D perhaps TRBD1 (6 bases). Trimming took 0 bases from V and 3 from J, leaving 9 bases between them. This CDR3 is 15 amino acids long. In germline, CDR1 is SGHRS, CDR2 YFSETQ. CDR3 region: CASSLAGTPNEKLFF. The CDR3 region has the DNA TGCGCCAGCAGCTTGGCAGGGACACCTAATGAAAAACTGTTTTTT.

J is TRBJ2-7 and V is TRBV21-1; the table gives TRBD2 as D, unverified against the DNA. TRBV21-1 has pseudogene status. This CDR3 has 15 residues. CDR3 in DNA: TGTGCCAGCAGCCGTGAGGAGCTAGCGAGATACGAGCAGTACGTC. Protein sequence: CASSREELARYEQYV.

This rearrangement joins TRBV3-1 (or the pseudogene TRBV3-2) to TRBJ1-3, with 10 positions matching TRBD1. Germline values: CDR1 LGHDT, CDR2 YNNKEL (reference sequence). Losses at the gene ends were 2 bases for V and 0 bases for J; bases not matched to a gene: 10. This CDR3 region has 19 residues. CDR3: CASSQPVGTGALSGNTIYF. Here the CDR3 DNA reads TGTGCCAGCAGCCAACCTGTGGGGACAGGGGCTCTCTCTGGAAACACCATATATTTT.

V gene TRBV7-2 combines with J gene TRBJ1-3; D might be TRBD1 (6 bases). CDR1 and CDR2 (germline): SGHTA, FQGNSA. This CDR3 comprises 15 residues. V was cut by 6 bases and J by 0 bases, with 12 bases left in between. CDR3 DNA sequence: TGTGCCAGCAGACGGGACACCGCCTCTGGAAACACCATATATTTT. It specifies CASRRDTASGNTIYF. Based on the CDR3 plus reference TRBV7-2 and TRBJ1-3, the full variable domain is GAGVSQSPSNKVTEKGKDVELRCDPISGHTALYWYRQSLGQGLEFLIYFQGNSAPDKSGLPSDRFSAERTGGSVSTLTIQRTQQEDSAVYLCASRRDTASGNTIYFGEGSWLTVV.

The rearrangement joins TRBV3-1 (or the pseudogene TRBV3-2) to TRBJ2-1; D unclear. V lost 4 bases, J lost 0 bases, and 13 bases lay in between. CDR3 length equals 16 residues. Per the germline V gene, CDR1 is LGHDT and CDR2 is YNNKEL (reference sequence). CDR3 amino acids: CASSPGRHFSYNEQFF. The CDR3 DNA follows: TGTGCCAGCAGCCCGGGTCGGCATTTCTCCTACAATGAGCAGTTCTTC.

The chain uses TRBV6-2 or TRBV6-3 and TRBJ2-3; the D is unclear. V was pared by 0 bases and J by 2 bases, with 9 bases between. The V gene's germline CDR1 is MNHEY and CDR2 SVGEGT. The CDR3 has 15 amino acids. The DNA for the CDR3 is TGTGCCAGCAGTTACTCGGGCAGGAACACAGATACGCAGTATTTT. This codes for CASSYSGRNTDTQYF.

This chain joins TRBV6-2 or TRBV6-3 and TRBJ2-7; D is uncertain. V lost 6 bases to trimming and J lost 7 bases, with 19 bases between them. The CDR3 spans 14 residues. Looked up from germline, CDR1 is MNHEY and CDR2 is SVGEGT. Here the CDR3 reads CASSPQTATREQYF. DNA of the CDR3: TGTGCCAGCAGCCCGCAGACCGCAACGCGGGAGCAGTACTTC.

The chain links TRBV29-1 to TRBJ1-1; D is unclear. Germline V gene data show CDR1 as SQVTM and CDR2 as ANQGSEA. The CDR3 is made up of 11 amino acids. V was shortened by 5 bases and J by 11 bases, with 15 bases between the two germline ends. The CDR3 DNA is TGCAGCGTTACGACAAGGTACGAGGCTTTCTTT. Encoded protein: CSVTTRYEAFF.

The chain employs TRBV29-1 and TRBJ2-2; TRBD1 is a possible D gene (7 bases). The CDR3 extends over 16 amino acids. CDR1 SQVTM and CDR2 ANQGSEA come from the germline V gene. The V end lost 3 bases, the J end lost 5 bases, and 19 bases lay between the germline ends. As DNA, the CDR3 is TGCAGCGTTGATGGGGGGCTAACAGGGGATACCGGGGAGCTGTTTTTT. Amino acid sequence: CSVDGGLTGDTGELFF.

The CDR3 reads CASSERVGANVLTF. The CDR3 DNA sequence: TGTGCCAGCAGTGAAAGAGTTGGGGCCAACGTCCTGACTTTC. The V and J genes are TRBV2 and TRBJ2-6, with no clear D. Germline lookup yields CDR1 SNHLY and CDR2 FYNNEI. There are 14 residues in the CDR3. The V gene lost 2 bases and the J gene lost 3 bases, with 5 bases spanning the gap.

The rearrangement joins TRBV11-2 to TRBJ2-2, with 16 bases identical to TRBD2. The V gene end was trimmed by 3 bases and the J gene end by 7 bases; junction bases not matched to a gene: 5. This CDR3 has 17 residues. The V gene's germline CDR1 is SGHAT and CDR2 FQNNGV. The CDR3 nucleotides are TGTGCCAGCAGCTTGGGGACTAGCGGGAGGGCCGTCGGGGAGCTGTTTTTT. It translates to CASSLGTSGRAVGELFF.

The sample holds a few counts of this clone. The CDR3 region is CASSQRTGLEQFF. The CDR3 DNA is TGTGCCAGCAGCCAACGGACAGGCCTTGAGCAGTTCTTC. The chain uses TRBV3-1 (or the pseudogene TRBV3-2) and TRBJ2-1, with 7 bases identical to TRBD1. The junction had 4 bases not matched to a gene; V was cut back by 2 bases and J by 9 bases. The length of the CDR3 is 13 residues. Per germline, CDR1 LGHDT and CDR2 YNNKEL (reference sequence).

V gene TRBV18 combines with J gene TRBJ1-1; D is possibly TRBD1 (5 bases). The CDR3 has 15 amino acids. Germline V CDR1 and CDR2: KGHSH, LQKENI. V lost 3 bases, J lost 0 bases, and 11 bases lay in between. CDR3 in amino acids: CASSPQDSMNTEAFF. The DNA for the CDR3 is TGTGCCAGCTCACCTCAAGACAGCATGAACACTGAAGCTTTCTTT.

The chain couples TRBV19 to TRBJ1-1; 8 bases match TRBD1. Germline CDR1 and CDR2: LNHDA and SQIVND (reference sequence). The J segment lost 1 base and the V segment lost 5 bases, leaving 3 bases of the junction unmatched. The length of the CDR3 is 14 residues. The DNA for the CDR3 is TGTGCCAGTAGTGTCGACAGGGGGAACACTGAAGCTTTCTTT. It specifies CASSVDRGNTEAFF. Using reference TRBV19 and TRBJ1-1 for the parts outside the CDR3, the full variable domain is DGGITQSPKYLFRKEGQNVTLSCEQNLNHDAMYWYRQDPGQGLRLIYYSQIVNDFQKGDIAEGYSVSREKKESFPLTVTSAQKNPTAFYLCASSVDRGNTEAFFGQGTRLTVV.